Here is one TCR beta chain with its context. Its antigen is not yet known. Base quality data are lacking; no much larger clone is found one base away. The sample comes from a study of blood T cells in healthy people across ages (dated by TCRdb to about 2015). Regarding the study in general: Template switching captured roughly one uniquely barcoded TCR beta cDNA molecule per two T cells in model experiments. For two donors (one aged 18 to 30 and one aged 80 or older), the study analyzed two additional independent replicas of 1 million unique cDNA reads from the same blood draw. Four age groups were formed from the donors: young (average 16 years), middle-aged (approximately 40), aged (around 62) and long-lived (82). The study measured age-related changes in TCR beta repertoire diversity using deep sequencing normalized with unique cDNA molecular identifiers. Results and caveats for the whole study, not just this receptor: Because profiling used bulk unsorted PBMCs, naive and antigen-experienced compartments could not be compared conclusively. Compared with the aged group, the long-lived group had more naive CD4+ T cells, fewer expanded clones and increased TCR diversity, a pattern suggesting age selection. The CMV infection status of donors was not known, potentially confounding age-related changes in expanded clonotypes. As age increased, observed TCR beta diversity per million T cells dropped in a roughly linear way, and a significant reduction was already evident by age 40. Estimates of total diversity based on one million sequenced T cells were considered lower bounds and underestimates. There was a strong correlation between observed TCR beta diversity and the percentage of naive T cells measured by flow cytometry.

The CDR3 contains 16 residues, cysteine and phenylalanine counted. Only CDR3 DNA is held: 48 bases, read in frame from base 1. V is trimmed back by 1 base and J by 8 bases, and the junction contains 11 bases that no gene match accounts for. Based on the germline V gene, the CDR1 and CDR2 sequences are SGHRS and YFSETQ. Libraries were built with 5' RACE. Instrument on record: Illumina HiSeq 2500. The second PCR ran for about 6 to 12 cycles and used a J-beta primer mix along with a sample-barcoded 5' primer. A template-switch 5' adaptor carrying 12 random nucleotides introduced a unique molecular identifier onto each TCR beta cDNA molecule. Each sample yielded at least 3 million CDR3-containing paired-end reads. First-strand cDNA synthesis was performed from all RNA using the Mint cDNA synthesis kit, with priming by a TRBC-specific oligonucleotide. Following uracil-DNA glycosylase treatment, a first 18-cycle PCR with universal primers M1SS and BC2_uni_R was performed on all cDNA. The study's own analysis went as follows. Each sample was normalized by randomly selecting 1 million high-quality reads, each carrying a distinct molecular identifier. Reads sharing molecular identifiers were discarded rather than binned into consensus sequences. MiTCR, run with a Q25 quality threshold and the strictest error-elimination algorithm, handled CDR3 identification, clonotype clustering and error correction. A nonparametric unseen species model using Euler transformation provided a lower-bound estimate of total TCR beta diversity. TCRdb trimmed public reads at Q25 via fastp, called clones via MiXCR and kept in-frame beta chains. A single entry per CDR3 protein holds the most common genes and DNA from its merged rows. The V and J calls reflect TCRdb's pipeline rather than the authors' work. The sample profile shows 800,000 to 950,000 distinct CDR3 sequences; almost 30% of them were found once. Roughly 10% of the sample is taken by the ten largest.

Donors were approximately 42 systemically healthy Caucasian individuals from Russia aged roughly 6 to 90 years. Ten milliliters of peripheral blood were drawn from each donor into EDTA-treated Vacutainer tubes. Ficoll-Paque density-gradient centrifugation was used to isolate PBMCs, with at least 6 million obtained per sample. Trizol reagent was used to extract total RNA from PBMCs, with at least 6 micrograms per sample. The percentages of naive CD45RAhigh/CD27high T cells were determined by flow cytometry on a PBMC aliquot from every donor. This same sample was also part of a study on T cells of mothers and their children. From that second study: Nine systemically healthy Caucasian individuals served as donors, namely three mothers together with their six children. cDNA synthesis consumed the entire amount of extracted RNA, loaded at approximately 1.5 ug RNA in each 15 ul reaction. In the second PCR, sample barcodes and 2-4 random nucleotides were introduced via the M1S primer. Over 8 million TCR beta CDR3 reads came from each mother, compared with several million reads from each child. Thymic selection shapes the output of TCR recombination in a similar way in related and unrelated pairs, and inherited differences have a minor effect. Related mother-child pairs always showed normalized repertoire overlap that was slightly higher than in unrelated mother-child pairs, though the difference was never significant. Persistent microchimeric T cell clones were not detected, at a sensitivity of 85 to 100 clones per million clonotypes. The study used deep NGS to compare TCR beta repertoires of mothers and children, seeking features distinguishing related mother-child pairs from unrelated individuals. Mothers averaged 40 +/- 4 years of age and children averaged about 12 +/- 4 years. Libraries were sequenced on Illumina HiSeq 2000 with 100+100 nt paired-end reads after adapter ligation with NEBNext reagents. To prevent cross-contamination, the mother and child libraries were prepared a month apart and were sequenced in separate runs. Each donor had between about 450,000 and 2,300,000 distinct TCR beta clonotypes identified. Naive TCR beta clonotypes were estimated from low-frequency clonotypes matched to each donor's FACS-determined naive share, without sorting.

The rearranged segments are TRBV5-1 and TRBJ1-1; the junction holds 10 bases that match TRBD1. This receptor was identified in a woman aged 40 to 50 in good health. The specimen was blood. At the DNA level, the sequence is TGCGCCAGCAGCTTGTACCTCTCCGGGACAGGGGAGGAAGCTTTCTTT. This translates into CASSLYLSGTGEEAFF.